This TCR beta chain was retrieved from a study of shared clonotypes between healthy human individuals. The study drew its donors from healthy HIV-negative adults without recent acute infections or vaccinations. This table comes from immunoSEQ multiplex PCR, and its TCRdb copy is limited to in-frame clones, with some not included. The top ten clones hold about 1.8% of a sample with about 770,000 clones, over 60% of them seen once. Findings of the study overall: Naive subsets usually exceeded memory subsets in estimated richness. When naive CD4 clonotypes were compared across a few donors, about 5% were shared.

On this clone itself: The target antigen is unknown.

This CDR3 spans 15 amino acids. Material: memory CD4+ T cells sorted from blood. Specified subset: CD45RA-negative fraction. The V and J genes are TRBV21-1 and TRBJ1-5. TRBV21-1 is termed a pseudogene. The receptor's source is a woman in her 30s in good health. CDR3 sequence (DNA): TGTGCCAGCCCTGAGACGGGGGTTAAAGGACAGCCCCAGCATTTT. Its protein is CASPETGVKGQPQHF.